The T cell receptor beta chain under discussion was sequenced for a study of T cell responses to AZD1222 COVID-19 vaccine. General study findings and limits: Clonal diversity was possibly underestimated; the donors were predominantly white British and more often female. Nearly half of spike-specific TCRs reportedly go after variant regions that carry no mutations. Spike-specific TCRs gained breadth and depth after people received two AZD1222 doses.

Comment on this clone: The target antigen is unknown.

The germline V gene encodes CDR1 SNHLY and CDR2 FYNNEI. The CDR3 is 14 amino acids. J gave up 12 bases and V 10 bases, and 16 bases lay outside the gene matches. Generated by immunoSEQ multiplex PCR, the TCRdb table keeps only in-frame clones and is missing some. This table holds 250,000 to 300,000 clones, 94% found once. Researchers grouped second doses given at about 4 or about 12 weeks into one pool. The receptor was derived from an adult who received the AZD1222 COVID-19 vaccine. The sample consisted of peripheral blood, taken 28 days after the second AZD1222 dose. This sequence joins TRBV2 and TRBJ2-1; TRBD1 agrees at 9 bases. The CDR3 here is CATAGTGQYFGQFF. The CDR3 region has the DNA TGTGCCACCGCCGGGACAGGGCAATATTTTGGGCAGTTCTTC.